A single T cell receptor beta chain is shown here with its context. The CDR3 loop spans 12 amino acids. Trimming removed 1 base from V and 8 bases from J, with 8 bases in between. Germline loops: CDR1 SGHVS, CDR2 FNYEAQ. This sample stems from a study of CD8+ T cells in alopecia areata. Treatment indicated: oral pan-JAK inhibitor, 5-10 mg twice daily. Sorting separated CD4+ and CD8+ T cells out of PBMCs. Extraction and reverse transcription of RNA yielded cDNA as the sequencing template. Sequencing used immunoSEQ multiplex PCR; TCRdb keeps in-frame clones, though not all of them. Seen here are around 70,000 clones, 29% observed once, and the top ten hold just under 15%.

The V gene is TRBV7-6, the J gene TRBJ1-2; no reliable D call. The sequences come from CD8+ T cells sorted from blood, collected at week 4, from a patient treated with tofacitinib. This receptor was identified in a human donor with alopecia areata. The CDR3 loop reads CASSLGERGYTF. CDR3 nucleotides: TGTGCCAGCAGCTTAGGGGAGAGGGGCTACACCTTC.